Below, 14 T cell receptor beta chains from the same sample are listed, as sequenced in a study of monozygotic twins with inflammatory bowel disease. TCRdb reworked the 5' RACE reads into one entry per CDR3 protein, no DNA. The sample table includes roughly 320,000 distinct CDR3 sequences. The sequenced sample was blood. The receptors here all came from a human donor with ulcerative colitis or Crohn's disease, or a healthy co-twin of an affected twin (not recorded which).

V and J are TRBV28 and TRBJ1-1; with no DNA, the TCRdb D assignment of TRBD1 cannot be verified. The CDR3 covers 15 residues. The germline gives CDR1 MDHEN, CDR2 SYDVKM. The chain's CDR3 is CASSLGAAGTTEAFF.

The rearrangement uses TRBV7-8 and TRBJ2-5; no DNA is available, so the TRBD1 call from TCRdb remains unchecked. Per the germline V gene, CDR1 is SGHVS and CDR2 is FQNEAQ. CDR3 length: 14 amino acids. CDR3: CASRTGTGRETQYF.

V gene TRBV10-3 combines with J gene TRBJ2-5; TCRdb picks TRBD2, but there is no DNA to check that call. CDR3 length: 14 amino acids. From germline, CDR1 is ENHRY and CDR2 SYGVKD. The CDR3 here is CAIGRAPAVETQYF.

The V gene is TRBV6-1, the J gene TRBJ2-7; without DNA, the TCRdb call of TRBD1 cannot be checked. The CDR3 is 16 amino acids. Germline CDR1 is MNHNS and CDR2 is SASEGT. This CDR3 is CASSATYRGLMYEQYF.

The CDR3 protein is CASSLRRGFSSSYNSPLHF. The chain couples TRBV7-8 to TRBJ1-6; TCRdb picks TRBD1, but there is no DNA to check that call. The CDR3 has 19 amino acids. CDR1 and CDR2 from the germline V gene are SGHVS and FQNEAQ. The variable domain in full, completed from reference TRBV7-8 and TRBJ1-6, reads GAGVSQSPRYKVAKRGQDVALRCDPISGHVSLFWYQQALGQGPEFLTYFQNEAQLDKSGLPSDRFFAERPEGSVSTLKIQRTQQEDSAVYLCASSLRRGFSSSYNSPLHFGNGTRLTVT.

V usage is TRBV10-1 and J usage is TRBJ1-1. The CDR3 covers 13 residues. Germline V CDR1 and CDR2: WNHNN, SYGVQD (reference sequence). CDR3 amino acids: CASRWDKNTEAFF.

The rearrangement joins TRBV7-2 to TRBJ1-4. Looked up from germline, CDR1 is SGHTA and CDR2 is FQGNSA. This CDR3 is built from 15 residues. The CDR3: CASRIGGGRREKLFF.

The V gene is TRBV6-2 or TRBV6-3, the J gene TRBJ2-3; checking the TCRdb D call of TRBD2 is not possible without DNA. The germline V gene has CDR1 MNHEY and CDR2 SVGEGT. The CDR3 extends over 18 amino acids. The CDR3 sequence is CASSYPARTSGGPDTQYF.

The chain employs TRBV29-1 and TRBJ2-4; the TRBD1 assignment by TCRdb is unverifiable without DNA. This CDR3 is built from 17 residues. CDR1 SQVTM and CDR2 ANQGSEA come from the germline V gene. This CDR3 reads CSAEGGTGIGVGNIQYF.

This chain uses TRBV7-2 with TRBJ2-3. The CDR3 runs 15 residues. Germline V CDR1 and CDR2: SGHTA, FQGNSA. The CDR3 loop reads CASSFGVSHTDTQYF.

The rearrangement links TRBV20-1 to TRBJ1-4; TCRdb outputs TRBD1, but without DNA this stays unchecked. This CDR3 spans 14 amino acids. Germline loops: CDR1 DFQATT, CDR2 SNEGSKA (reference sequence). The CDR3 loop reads CSARGGTGGEKLFF.

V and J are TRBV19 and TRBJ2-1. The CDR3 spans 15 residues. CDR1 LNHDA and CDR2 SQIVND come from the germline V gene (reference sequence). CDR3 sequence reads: CASSIAYTSYNEQFF. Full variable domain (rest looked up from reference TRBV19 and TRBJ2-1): DGGITQSPKYLFRKEGQNVTLSCEQNLNHDAMYWYRQDPGQGLRLIYYSQIVNDFQKGDIAEGYSVSREKKESFPLTVTSAQKNPTAFYLCASSIAYTSYNEQFFGPGTRLTVL.

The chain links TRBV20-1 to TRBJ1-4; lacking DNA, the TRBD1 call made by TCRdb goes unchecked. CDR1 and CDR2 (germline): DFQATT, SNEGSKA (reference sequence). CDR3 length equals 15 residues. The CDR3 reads CSATTRTPGGEKLFF.

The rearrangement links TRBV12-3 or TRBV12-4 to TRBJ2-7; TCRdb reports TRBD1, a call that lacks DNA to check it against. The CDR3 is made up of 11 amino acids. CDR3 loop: CASSSRQAPYF.